The T cell receptor (beta chain) described here comes from a study of blood T cell repertoires in COVID-19. About the study: Nucleic acid was either cDNA or gDNA, and it came from T cells, B-cell-depleted T cells, or PBMCs.

TCRdb's table, derived via immunoSEQ multiplex PCR, lists solely in-frame clones and lacks some. The table shows some 80,000 clones, with around 88% occurring only once. Germline CDR1 reads MGHRA; CDR2 reads YSYEKL. J lost 9 bases, V lost 8 bases, and 10 bases had no gene match. The CDR3 has 13 amino acids. This TCR was recovered from a human donor in a cohort sampled during active COVID-19. V is TRBV4-1 and J is TRBJ2-1; 7 bases match TRBD2. The source material was peripheral blood. The CDR3 loop reads CASRPRGDGEQFF. The CDR3 coding sequence is TGCGCCAGCCGACCTCGGGGGGATGGTGAGCAGTTCTTC.